This TCR beta chain comes out of a study of T-cell reconstitution after alpha-beta-depleted transplantation in children. In this sample, this clonotype turned up a few times. Antigen specificity is unknown. The length of the CDR3 is 24 residues. With V trimmed by 3 bases and J by 4 bases, 26 bases remained unmatched. Overall study results and limits: At day 60, the high TCRbeta diversity found in some patients originated from recipient T cells and thymic progenitors that had survived. Reported findings indicate that, about two months after transplant, alpha-beta T cells came from several hundred expanded clones, which were derived from non-depleted graft cells. Hyperexpanded clones declined; after one year, newly produced T cells mostly supplied diversity.

Construction of the TCRbeta library involved unique molecular identifiers. MiXCR was run by TCRdb on the PCR reads, yielding one entry per CDR3 protein. The table includes under 300,000 distinct CDR3 sequences, around a tenth detected once. This chain links TRBV7-1 with TRBJ2-1; 14 positions agree with TRBD2. TRBV7-1 is an ORF, with its function uncertain. Sequencing was performed on peripheral blood, taken 180 days after TCRalphabeta/CD19-depleted stem cell transplant. The source is a male patient aged 2-9 years who had a stem cell transplant for chronic granulomatous disease, so the T cells may come from the graft donor. The CDR3 loop reads CASSSPRGRNQTSGRALFYNEQFF. CDR3 bases: TGTGCCAGCAGCTCGCCGAGGGGGAGGAACCAGACTAGCGGGAGGGCTCTTTTTTACAATGAGCAGTTCTTC.